These 22 T cell receptor beta chains came from one sample sequenced in a study of Ad26.COV2.S vaccination and SARS-CoV-2 variants. TCRdb's table, derived via immunoSEQ multiplex PCR, lists solely in-frame clones and lacks some. Among about 440,000 clones, 90% were seen once, and the ten largest hold 4.3%. The treatment here: 15 to 20 received Ad26.COV2.S at low or high dose, single or two shots; five or six received placebo; per-sample allocation not given. Samples came from day 63 after the first vaccine or placebo injection. This specimen consisted of peripheral blood, obtained in a trial of Ad26.COV2.S vaccine versus placebo. Receptors originate from a person between 18 and 60 years old who received the Ad26.COV2.S COVID-19 vaccine or a placebo.

This chain joins TRBV7-3 and TRBJ2-3, with 7 bases that match TRBD2. The germline gives CDR1 SGHTA, CDR2 FQGTGA. The CDR3 sequence is 14 residues long. With 4 bases clipped from V and 4 bases from J, the junction kept 5 bases outside the gene matches. The CDR3 nucleotides are TGTGCCAGCAGCTCCTCTAGCGGATCAGATACGCAGTATTTT. This translates into CASSSSSGSDTQYF.

This clone was picked up one time. The junction differs from germline at one of its ends, possibly a read error. The rearrangement uses TRBV3-1 (or the pseudogene TRBV3-2) and TRBJ2-7; either TRBD1 or TRBD2 may supply D (5 bases each). The V gene's germline CDR1 is LGHDT and CDR2 YNNKEL (reference sequence). This CDR3 has 12 amino acids. CDR3: CASSLRDDDLHF. The DNA of the CDR3 is TGTGCCAGCAGCCTACGGGACGACGATTTGCACTTC.

This clone came up a few times. J is TRBJ2-1 and V is TRBV27, with 7 bases matching TRBD2. CDR3 length equals 15 residues. Germline V CDR1 and CDR2: MNHEY, SMNVEV (reference sequence). J lost 6 bases, V lost 3 bases, and 8 bases had no gene match. CDR3 protein: CASSFFGEGRNEQFF. CDR3 in DNA: TGTGCCAGCAGTTTTTTCGGGGAGGGGCGCAATGAGCAGTTCTTC.

With regard to this clone: The identical CDR3 is also encoded by other nucleotide sequences in the sample. The chain couples TRBV30 to TRBJ2-7; D unresolved. Germline CDR1 reads GTSNPN; CDR2 reads SVGIG (reference sequence). CDR3 length equals 12 residues. Trimming pared 2 bases from V and 1 base from J, leaving 6 bases between. The CDR3 loop reads CAWSPSSYEQYF. The CDR3 nucleotides read TGTGCCTGGAGTCCCTCGTCCTACGAGCAGTACTTC.

The chain employs TRBV5-6 and TRBJ2-2; D is unresolved. The CDR3 has 15 residues. CDR1 is SGHDT, CDR2 YYEEEE, per germline. Trimming cost V 0 bases and J 6 bases, with 12 bases left between them. The CDR3 reads CASSLVGLGAGELFF. The CDR3 DNA sequence: TGTGCCAGCAGCTTGGTAGGGCTCGGCGCCGGGGAGCTGTTTTTT.

This sequence joins TRBV6-5 and TRBJ2-1; D gene unclear. Germline V gives CDR1 MNHEY, CDR2 SVGAGI. Trimming removed 5 bases from V and 6 bases from J, with 17 bases in between. This CDR3 spans 15 amino acids. In DNA form, the CDR3 reads TGTGCCAGCAGTCAGGCCCCTCTTCAACTCAATGAGCAGTTCTTC. It specifies CASSQAPLQLNEQFF.

The chain combines TRBV5-6 with TRBJ2-2; TRBD1 agrees at 9 bases. The CDR3 consists of 16 residues. V lost 0 bases, J lost 6 bases, and 6 bases stayed unmatched. Per germline, CDR1 SGHDT and CDR2 YYEEEE. The CDR3 DNA reads TGTGCCAGCAGCTTGGGATGGACAGGGGACGCCGGGGAGCTGTTTTTT. It yields the protein CASSLGWTGDAGELFF.

This clone has a single count. This chain connects TRBV5-6 to TRBJ2-6; D is undetermined. V was pared by 6 bases and J by 0 bases, with 10 bases between. Germline V lookup: CDR1 SGHDT, CDR2 YYEEEE. This CDR3 is 15 amino acids long. The CDR3 DNA is TGTGCCAGCACCGATGCAGGCTCTGGGGCCAACGTCCTGACTTTC. The encoded protein is CASTDAGSGANVLTF.

The V gene is TRBV29-1, the J gene TRBJ2-1; TRBD2 matches at 11 bases. The germline V gene encodes CDR1 SQVTM and CDR2 ANQGSEA. The V segment lost 5 bases and the J segment 2 bases; nucleotides outside the gene matches: 11. The CDR3 sequence is 17 residues long. The CDR3 DNA is TGCAGCGTTAAAGGGCTAGCGGGAGGCCATCCCTACAATGAGCAGTTCTTC. It is translated as CSVKGLAGGHPYNEQFF.

The chain has TRBV5-1 and TRBJ1-1; no reliable D call. The CDR3 is made up of 14 amino acids. Germline CDR1 SGHRS, CDR2 YFSETQ. V was cut by 0 bases and J by 3 bases, with 9 bases left in between. The CDR3 reads CASSLAEAYTEAFF. In nucleotides, the CDR3 is TGCGCCAGCAGCTTGGCCGAGGCGTACACTGAAGCTTTCTTT.

The chain links TRBV23-1 to TRBJ1-5; D unresolved. TRBV23-1 is given ORF status, its function remaining uncertain. This CDR3 has 18 residues. Between the trimmed V and J ends, which lost 4 bases and 0 bases, there was a span of 19 bases. This chain's CDR3 is CASSRNGEVEDSNQPQHF. The CDR3 DNA reads TGCGCCAGCAGTCGAAACGGGGAAGTAGAGGATAGCAATCAGCCCCAGCATTTT.

The chain combines TRBV3-1 (or the pseudogene TRBV3-2) with TRBJ1-5; a weak D match, TRBD1 (5 bases). Trimming removed 4 bases at V and 4 bases at J, with 14 bases between. Per germline, CDR1 LGHDT and CDR2 YNNKEL (reference sequence). The CDR3 runs to 15 residues. The CDR3 DNA reads TGTGCCAGCAGCCTCGGGAGGGGCCTGAATCAGCCCCAGCATTTT. This encodes CASSLGRGLNQPQHF.

The J gene is TRBJ1-3, the V gene TRBV11-2; 7 positions match TRBD1. After removal of 5 bases from V and 6 bases from J, the junction contained 7 bases not matched to a gene. The germline V gene encodes CDR1 SGHAT and CDR2 FQNNGV. There are 14 residues in the CDR3. The DNA of the CDR3 is TGTGCCAGCAGCCCTCACAGGGGTAAAAACACCATATATTTT. Its protein is CASSPHRGKNTIYF. The full variable domain, with the rest looked up from reference TRBV11-2 and TRBJ1-3, is EAGVAQSPRYKIIEKRQSVAFWCNPISGHATLYWYQQILGQGPKLLIQFQNNGVVDDSQLPKDRFSAERLKGVDSTLKIQPAKLEDSAVYLCASSPHRGKNTIYFGEGSWLTVV.

The chain has TRBV30 and TRBJ1-6; 8 bases fit TRBD1. The CDR3 contains 14 residues. V was pared by 4 bases and J by 7 bases, with 6 bases of the junction left unmatched. CDR1 and CDR2 (germline): GTSNPN, SVGIG (reference sequence). DNA for the CDR3: TGTGCCTGGACCCTACGGGACAGGAATTCACCCCTCCACTTT. Protein: CAWTLRDRNSPLHF. The full variable domain, its missing parts supplied by reference TRBV30 and TRBJ1-6, is SQTIHQWPATLVQPVGSPLSLECTVEGTSNPNLYWYRQAAGRGLQLLFYSVGIGQISSEVPQNLSASRPQDRQFILSSKKLLLSDSGFYLCAWTLRDRNSPLHFGNGTRLTVT.

This clone appeared a single time. The chain is built from TRBV6-2 or TRBV6-3 and TRBJ2-2; 8 bases line up with TRBD2. The V and J ends lost 5 bases and 6 bases, in that order; junction bases with no gene match: 8. CDR3 length equals 15 residues. Germline-derived CDR1 and CDR2 are MNHEY and SVGEGT. This chain's CDR3 is CASSERERLPGELFF. CDR3 bases: TGTGCCAGCAGTGAGCGGGAGAGGTTGCCCGGGGAGCTGTTTTTT.

CDR3 nucleotide sequence: TGCGCCAGCAGCTTAGGGAGCGCGTCCTACGAGCAGTACTTC. It specifies CASSLGSASYEQYF. V usage is TRBV5-1 and J usage is TRBJ2-7, with D possibly matching TRBD2 (5 bases). CDR1 and CDR2 (germline): SGHRS, YFSETQ. The V end was cut by 2 bases, the J end by 1 base, with 10 bases between. CDR3 size: 14 residues.

There are a few counts of this clone. The rearrangement uses TRBV28 and TRBJ2-6; a possible D gene is TRBD1 (6 bases). The germline CDR1 and CDR2 sequences are MDHEN and SYDVKM. The CDR3 extends over 17 amino acids. V gave up 7 bases and J gave up 4 bases, with 20 bases separating them. The CDR3 DNA follows: TGTGCCAGCAAGCCCAGGGGCGCTCAATCCGGGGCCAACGTCCTGACTTTC. Translating it yields CASKPRGAQSGANVLTF.

The rearrangement uses TRBV28 and TRBJ1-2; D may be TRBD1 (5 bases). V lost 3 bases, J lost 3 bases, and 11 bases lay in between. Germline V CDR1 and CDR2: MDHEN, SYDVKM. The CDR3 has 14 amino acids. The CDR3 spells CASSLGGNYYGYTF. The DNA for the CDR3 is TGTGCCAGCAGTTTGGGGGGGAACTACTATGGCTACACCTTC.

V and J are TRBV2 and TRBJ1-2, with 7 bases lining up with TRBD1. After removal of 8 bases from V and 8 bases from J, the junction contained 8 bases not matched to a gene. Germline V gene sequence: CDR1 SNHLY, CDR2 FYNNEI. The CDR3 consists of 12 residues. The CDR3 coding sequence is TGTGCCAGCGAACCAGGGGGTATCGGCTACACCTTC. Protein product: CASEPGGIGYTF.

The chain joins TRBV29-1 to TRBJ1-2, with 7 nucleotides matching TRBD1. This CDR3 has 15 residues. The germline V gene has CDR1 SQVTM and CDR2 ANQGSEA. With V trimmed by 0 bases and J by 3 bases, 7 bases remained unmatched. The CDR3 protein is CSVEDRQGFDYGYTF. The DNA for the CDR3 is TGCAGCGTTGAAGACAGACAGGGCTTCGACTATGGCTACACCTTC.

The rearrangement uses TRBV27 and TRBJ1-1; D is possibly TRBD1 (5 bases). The CDR3 is 13 amino acids. Trimming removed 8 bases at V and 2 bases at J, with 12 bases between. Germline V CDR1 and CDR2: MNHEY, SMNVEV (reference sequence). CDR3 sequence reads: CASGLQVNTEAFF. As DNA, the CDR3 is TGTGCCAGCGGGTTACAGGTTAACACTGAAGCTTTCTTT.

The genes are TRBV25-1 and TRBJ2-7; 11 nucleotides align to TRBD2. Germline V gene sequence: CDR1 MGHDK, CDR2 SYGVNS. The CDR3 sequence is 16 residues long. V was pared by 1 base and J by 2 bases, with 4 bases of the junction left unmatched. CDR3 in DNA: TGTGCCAGCAGTGAATTTGGGACTAGCGGACCCTACGAGCAGTACTTC. It encodes CASSEFGTSGPYEQYF.